These 25 T cell receptor beta chains share one sample of origin, sequenced in a study of cytomegalovirus exposure and HLA in healthy donors. Data came from immunoSEQ multiplex PCR; TCRdb stores just in-frame clones and leaves some out. Here the sample spans some 340,000 clones, about 90% being singletons. Sequences were obtained from PBMCs. These receptor sequences come from a woman in her thirties in good health and CMV-seropositive.

Note on this clone: Other nucleotide sequences in the sample specify the same CDR3. The rearrangement links TRBV27 to TRBJ2-7, with D possibly TRBD1 on 5 matching bases. The CDR3 runs to 13 residues. Trimming stripped 3 bases from V and 0 bases from J, with 6 bases between. Germline V lookup: CDR1 MNHEY, CDR2 SMNVEV (reference sequence). CDR3 sequence reads: CASSFDSSYEQYF. In DNA, the CDR3 is TGTGCCAGCAGTTTTGACAGCTCCTACGAGCAGTACTTC.

On this clone: The junction differs from germline at one of its ends, possibly a read error. The CDR3 region is CASSLDIGADIQYF. The CDR3 nucleotides read TGTGCCAGTAGTTTAGACATAGGGGCCGACATTCAGTACTTC. V gene TRBV19 combines with J gene TRBJ2-4; D may be TRBD1 (5 bases). The CDR3 spans 14 residues. Germline values: CDR1 LNHDA, CDR2 SQIVND (reference sequence).

The chain carries TRBV5-1 and TRBJ1-1, with no clear D. Per germline, CDR1 SGHRS and CDR2 YFSETQ. This CDR3 comprises 15 residues. The V end was cut by 1 base, the J end by 4 bases, with 14 bases between. The CDR3 sequence: CASSLIEGKSTEAFF. In DNA form, the CDR3 reads TGCGCCAGCAGCTTGATCGAGGGCAAGAGCACTGAAGCTTTCTTT.

This chain joins TRBV6-1 and TRBJ1-6; D ambiguous. The CDR3 is 14 amino acids. The V gene lost 4 bases and the J gene lost 10 bases, with 14 bases spanning the gap. CDR1 and CDR2 from the germline V gene are MNHNS and SASEGT. CDR3 in amino acids: CASSARAGGSPLHF. CDR3 bases: TGTGCCAGCAGTGCTCGGGCAGGAGGCTCACCCCTCCACTTT.

This chain connects TRBV18 to TRBJ2-2; D is possibly TRBD1 or TRBD2 (5 bases each). Germline V CDR1 and CDR2: KGHSH, LQKENI. V was cut by 3 bases and J by 5 bases, with 13 bases left in between. The CDR3 contains 15 residues. CDR3 nucleotides: TGTGCCAGCTCACCCGAGGGGATGTGGACCGGGGAGCTGTTTTTT. Encoded protein: CASSPEGMWTGELFF. Combining the CDR3 with reference TRBV18 and TRBJ2-2 gives the whole variable domain NAGVMQNPRHLVRRRGQEARLRCSPMKGHSHVYWYRQLPEEGLKFMVYLQKENIIDESGMPKERFSAEFPKEGPSILRIQQVVRGDSAAYFCASSPEGMWTGELFFGEGSRLTVL.

The chain combines TRBV19 with TRBJ1-6; the D gene is possibly TRBD1 (5 bases). The ends were cut back, 3 bases at V and 6 bases at J, with 15 bases in the middle. The CDR3 spans 16 residues. Germline V lookup: CDR1 LNHDA, CDR2 SQIVND (reference sequence). The CDR3 DNA reads as TGTGCCAGTAGTATTACCCAGGGACTGGCTAATTCACCCCTCCACTTT. Amino acid sequence: CASSITQGLANSPLHF.

The chain recombines TRBV4-3 with TRBJ2-7; 7 nucleotides agree with TRBD2. CDR3 length: 16 residues. Germline V gives CDR1 LGHNA, CDR2 YSLEER. With 1 base clipped from V and 0 bases from J, the junction kept 6 bases outside the gene matches. The CDR3 here is CASSQGTSADSYEQYF. The CDR3 nucleotides are TGCGCCAGCAGCCAAGGAACTAGCGCGGACTCCTACGAGCAGTACTTC.

There are a few counts of this clone. The rearrangement joins TRBV7-9 to TRBJ2-3; D gene uncertain. The CDR3 contains 13 residues. Germline CDR1 SEHNR, CDR2 FQNEAQ (reference sequence). The V gene lost 10 bases and the J gene lost 0 bases, with 11 bases spanning the gap. The CDR3 bases are TGTGCCACCTCGGATACTAGCACAGATACGCAGTATTTT. Its protein product is CATSDTSTDTQYF.

The rearrangement links TRBV27 to TRBJ1-1, with D unclear. The CDR3 totals 15 residues. Germline CDR1 MNHEY, CDR2 SMNVEV (reference sequence). Between the trimmed V and J ends, which lost 3 bases and 0 bases, there was a span of 11 bases. The CDR3 sequence: CASSFVAFMNTEAFF. The CDR3, as DNA: TGTGCCAGCAGTTTCGTAGCTTTCATGAACACTGAAGCTTTCTTT.

This clone was detected once. V and J are TRBV5-1 and TRBJ2-5, with D perhaps TRBD1 or TRBD2 (6 bases each). V was cut by 0 bases and J by 4 bases, with 10 bases left in between. Germline V gene data show CDR1 as SGHRS and CDR2 as YFSETQ. The CDR3 extends over 14 amino acids. CDR3 in amino acids: CASSLAGGGETQYF. For the CDR3, the DNA is TGCGCCAGCAGCTTGGCCGGAGGGGGAGAGACCCAGTACTTC.

In this sample, this clone turned up once. The chain links TRBV27 to TRBJ1-2, with D maybe TRBD1 (5 bases). The V end lost 6 bases, the J end lost 1 base, and 18 bases lay between the germline ends. Germline V CDR1 and CDR2: MNHEY, SMNVEV (reference sequence). This CDR3 has 16 residues. CDR3: CASRRDLGWGNYGYTF. The CDR3, as DNA: TGTGCCAGCAGGCGGGACCTAGGGTGGGGTAACTATGGCTACACCTTC.

CDR3 protein: CASKQGIGYYEQYF. As DNA, the CDR3 is TGTGCCAGCAAACAGGGAATTGGCTACTACGAGCAGTACTTC. This chain joins TRBV27 and TRBJ2-7, with a possible D match to TRBD1 (6 bases). Germline CDR1 reads MNHEY; CDR2 reads SMNVEV (reference sequence). The CDR3 runs 14 residues. V lost 7 bases to trimming and J lost 3 bases, with 16 bases between them.

The chain carries TRBV27 and TRBJ1-4, with D hard to call. CDR3 size: 15 residues. The V gene lost 2 bases and the J gene lost 2 bases, with 9 bases spanning the gap. Germline V CDR1 and CDR2: MNHEY, SMNVEV (reference sequence). CDR3 region: CASSLRRATNEKLFF. CDR3 DNA: TGTGCCAGCAGTTTAAGACGGGCCACTAATGAAAAACTGTTTTTT.

The chain joins TRBV4-3 to TRBJ1-1, with no clear D. The CDR3 consists of 13 residues. The germline CDR1 and CDR2 sequences are LGHNA and YSLEER. The germline V and J ends were trimmed by 3 bases and 8 bases, with 13 bases remaining between them. CDR3 DNA: TGCGCCAGCAGCCAGGTTAGTGCCGACGAAGCTTTCTTT. It specifies CASSQVSADEAFF.

There are a few counts of this clone. The rearrangement links TRBV14 to TRBJ1-1; 8 bases map to TRBD1. Germline CDR1 is SGHDN and CDR2 is FVKESK. The CDR3 contains 13 residues. With 8 bases clipped from V and 1 base from J, the junction kept 3 bases outside the gene matches. The CDR3 bases are TGTGCCAGCGGACAGGGACCGAACACTGAAGCTTTCTTT. Its protein is CASGQGPNTEAFF. The full variable domain, in which reference TRBV14 and TRBJ1-1 provide the parts outside the CDR3, is EAGVTQFPSHSVIEKGQTVTLRCDPISGHDNLYWYRRVMGKEIKFLLHFVKESKQDESGMPNNRFLAERTGGTYSTLKVQPAELEDSGVYFCASGQGPNTEAFFGQGTRLTVV.

The gene calls are TRBV11-2 and TRBJ1-1; 8 positions agree with TRBD1. The V gene end was trimmed by 5 bases and the J gene end by 5 bases; junction bases not matched to a gene: 7. This CDR3 region has 14 residues. The germline gives CDR1 SGHAT, CDR2 FQNNGV. CDR3 amino acids: CASSPGGWPTEAFF. CDR3 in DNA: TGTGCCAGCAGCCCAGGGGGCTGGCCGACTGAAGCTTTCTTT.

The V and J genes are TRBV28 and TRBJ1-1; 7 nucleotides match TRBD1. Trimming cost V 6 bases and J 3 bases; bases outside gene matches: 7. Per germline, CDR1 MDHEN and CDR2 SYDVKM. CDR3 length: 14 amino acids. In nucleotides, the CDR3 is TGTGCCAGCAGAGAACAGGGGTCGGACACTGAAGCTTTCTTT. Translation: CASREQGSDTEAFF.

This clone was seen a few times. This chain joins TRBV9 and TRBJ2-5, with 8 bases matching TRBD1. This CDR3 contains 14 residues. Germline values: CDR1 SGDLS, CDR2 YYNGEE. V shed 3 bases, J shed 3 bases, and the junction held 4 bases outside the gene matches. The CDR3 DNA follows: TGTGCCAGCAGCGCCCCGACAGGGGAAGAGACCCAGTACTTC. Translated: CASSAPTGEETQYF.

CDR3 in amino acids: CASSLAVGGVDTQYF. CDR3 nucleotide sequence: TGTGCCAGCAGCTTAGCGGTGGGCGGGGTCGATACGCAGTATTTT. The V gene is TRBV7-6, the J gene TRBJ2-3, with D maybe TRBD2 (6 bases). Looked up from germline, CDR1 is SGHVS and CDR2 is FNYEAQ. This CDR3 is 15 amino acids long. Trimming removed 0 bases at V and 6 bases at J, with 13 bases between.

The chain joins TRBV7-7 to TRBJ2-3; 10 bases map to TRBD2. Losses at the gene ends were 5 bases for V and 3 bases for J; bases not matched to a gene: 5. The CDR3 is 15 residues long. Germline CDR1 SSHAT, CDR2 FNYEAQ (reference sequence). DNA for the CDR3: TGTGCCAGCAGCCCATCAGCGGGGGGGACAGATACGCAGTATTTT. The encoded protein is CASSPSAGGTDTQYF.

The chain uses TRBV7-6 and TRBJ2-2, with TRBD2 matching over 14 bases. This CDR3 spans 18 amino acids. V was clipped by 4 bases and J by 1 base; unmatched bases: 5. CDR1 is SGHVS, CDR2 FNYEAQ, per germline. For the CDR3, the DNA is TGTGCCAGCAGCTCGGGACTAGCGGGGGACCTGAACACCGGGGAGCTGTTTTTT. It translates to CASSSGLAGDLNTGELFF.

The V call is TRBV28, the J call TRBJ2-7, with D maybe TRBD2 (5 bases). With 5 bases removed from V and 3 bases from J, the gap between germline ends came to 11 bases. The length of the CDR3 is 13 residues. Germline V gene lookup returns CDR1 MDHEN and CDR2 SYDVKM. CDR3 in DNA: TGTGCCAGCAGTCGCAGAGGGCTCTACGAGCAGTACTTC. Translation: CASSRRGLYEQYF.

This clone occurred once. The V gene is TRBV9, the J gene TRBJ2-1; D unclear. This CDR3 has 12 amino acids. Germline lookup yields CDR1 SGDLS and CDR2 YYNGEE. Trimming removed 1 base at V and 4 bases at J, with 3 bases between. CDR3 DNA: TGTGCCAGCAGCGTATCTTACAATGAGCAGTTCTTC. Its protein product is CASSVSYNEQFF.

The J gene is TRBJ2-5, the V gene TRBV6-5, with no clear D. V lost 2 bases and J 5 bases, leaving 9 bases between the germline ends. The CDR3 length is 13 residues. The germline V gene encodes CDR1 MNHEY and CDR2 SVGAGI. CDR3 in DNA: TGTGCCAGCAGTTACGATCACCGCGAGACCCAGTACTTC. The encoded protein is CASSYDHRETQYF.

The chain carries TRBV4-1 and TRBJ2-7; maybe TRBD2 (6 bases). V was clipped by 3 bases and J by 2 bases, with 17 bases between them. The CDR3 consists of 16 residues. Germline values: CDR1 MGHRA, CDR2 YSYEKL. CDR3 sequence (DNA): TGCGCCAGCAGCCACCCCGGGAGATCCCGGGCCTACGAGCAGTACTTC. This gives the protein CASSHPGRSRAYEQYF.